These 26 T cell receptor beta chains were all obtained from the same sample, sequenced in a study of molecular identifiers for immune sequencing clone quantification. Via MiXCR, TCRdb re-called the PCR reads, giving one row per CDR3 protein. The table records about 320,000 distinct CDR3 sequences, about a fifth of them present only once. The sample taken for sequencing was naive CD8+ T cells from blood, with Jurkat cell RNA spiked in. Documented subset: FACS-sorted CD8+CD4-CCR7+CD45RA+ naive T cells. Receptors were obtained from a human donor in good health. Some libraries in this study had Jurkat cell RNA spiked in.

This clonotype was observed many times. The chain employs TRBV7-9 and TRBJ1-2, with 12 bases that match TRBD1. Germline V gives CDR1 SEHNR, CDR2 FQNEAQ (reference sequence). The CDR3 extends over 15 amino acids. The V gene end was trimmed by 0 bases and the J gene end by 5 bases; junction bases not matched to a gene: 1. The CDR3 reads CASSLAGQGAYGYTF. The DNA for the CDR3 is TGTGCCAGCAGCTTAGCGGGACAGGGGGCGTATGGCTACACCTTC.

This clonotype was recorded at least ten times. The chain employs TRBV14 and TRBJ2-2; D call uncertain. CDR1 SGHDN and CDR2 FVKESK come from the germline V gene. There are 12 residues in the CDR3. Deletions cut 1 base from V and 10 bases from J, with 7 bases between. CDR3 region: CASSQGSKELFF. The CDR3 coding sequence is TGTGCCAGCAGCCAAGGTTCGAAGGAGCTGTTTTTT. The full variable domain, with the rest looked up from reference TRBV14 and TRBJ2-2, is EAGVTQFPSHSVIEKGQTVTLRCDPISGHDNLYWYRRVMGKEIKFLLHFVKESKQDESGMPNNRFLAERTGGTYSTLKVQPAELEDSGVYFCASSQGSKELFFGEGSRLTVL.

There are a few counts of this clonotype. The rearrangement uses TRBV12-3 or TRBV12-4 and TRBJ1-3; no firm D call. The CDR3 is 15 residues long. V shed 6 bases and J shed 4 bases, with 16 bases lying between them. The CDR3, as DNA: TGTGCCAGCAGATCGTACCGCGGTAGCGGAAACACCATATATTTT. It translates to CASRSYRGSGNTIYF.

This clonotype was found many times. The chain combines TRBV7-9 with TRBJ1-1; D gene uncertain. The CDR3 consists of 14 residues. V lost 0 bases and J 4 bases, leaving 9 bases between the germline ends. The germline gives CDR1 SEHNR, CDR2 FQNEAQ (reference sequence). DNA of the CDR3: TGTGCCAGCAGCTTAGCTGGGAGCGGCACTGAAGCTTTCTTT. Translating gives CASSLAGSGTEAFF.

The rearrangement joins TRBV4-1 to TRBJ2-7, with 8 bases that match TRBD1. Looked up from germline, CDR1 is MGHRA and CDR2 is YSYEKL. Germline trimming cut 2 bases from V and 5 bases from J; bases unmatched to any gene: 8. CDR3 length equals 15 residues. In DNA, the CDR3 is TGCGCCAGCAGCCAAACCCGACAGGGGCTCCACGAGCAGTACTTC. Translating it yields CASSQTRQGLHEQYF.

Ten or more counts support this clonotype. The chain combines TRBV5-6 with TRBJ2-2, with D uncertain. With 0 bases removed from V and 8 bases from J, the gap between germline ends came to 8 bases. The germline V gene encodes CDR1 SGHDT and CDR2 YYEEEE. The CDR3 totals 13 residues. The chain's CDR3 is CASSLGRPGELFF. The CDR3, as DNA: TGTGCCAGCAGCTTGGGACGACCAGGGGAGCTGTTTTTT.

This clonotype has ten or more counts. The rearrangement joins TRBV7-9 to TRBJ1-1; D is ambiguous. V was pared by 2 bases and J by 0 bases, with 16 bases between. The CDR3 loop spans 17 amino acids. Germline CDR1 is SEHNR and CDR2 is FQNEAQ (reference sequence). This chain's CDR3 is CASSLNPSVPMNTEAFF. Here the CDR3 DNA reads TGTGCCAGCAGCTTAAACCCGTCCGTACCAATGAACACTGAAGCTTTCTTT. Together with reference TRBV7-9 and TRBJ1-1, the CDR3 gives the full variable domain: DTGVSQNPRHKITKRGQNVTFRCDPISEHNRLYWYRQTLGQGPEFLTYFQNEAQLEKSRLLSDRFSAERPKGSFSTLEIQRTEQGDSAMYLCASSLNPSVPMNTEAFFGQGTRLTVV.

There are many counts of this clonotype. This chain uses TRBV30 with TRBJ2-2, with a possible D match to TRBD2 (5 bases). Deletions cut 1 base from V and 6 bases from J, with 6 bases between. The length of the CDR3 is 12 residues. Germline CDR1 reads GTSNPN; CDR2 reads SVGIG (reference sequence). The chain's CDR3 is CAWSEGAGELFF. CDR3 nucleotide sequence: TGTGCCTGGAGTGAGGGAGCCGGGGAGCTGTTTTTT.

The chain employs TRBV6-6 and TRBJ2-5, with 7 bases fitting TRBD1. After removal of 7 bases from V and 0 bases from J, the junction contained 17 bases not matched to a gene. The germline V gene encodes CDR1 MNHNY and CDR2 SVGAGI (reference sequence). The CDR3 has 18 residues. CDR3 region: CASTKTPPGQPYQETQYF. The CDR3 nucleotides are TGTGCCAGCACTAAAACGCCACCGGGACAGCCCTACCAAGAGACCCAGTACTTC.

With regard to this clonotype: A read error is possible here, since a much larger clone lies one base away. In DNA, the CDR3 is TGCAGTGCTCTCTCCAGCTCCTGCAATGAGCAGTTCTTC. Translation gives CSALSSSCNEQFF. V usage is TRBV20-1 and J usage is TRBJ2-1, with no clear D. Germline assignment: CDR1 DFQATT and CDR2 SNEGSKA (reference sequence). This CDR3 spans 13 amino acids.

The chain links TRBV11-2 to TRBJ2-5; D gene uncertain. The ends were cut back, 4 bases at V and 0 bases at J, with 9 bases in the middle. The length of the CDR3 is 14 residues. Germline CDR1 reads SGHAT; CDR2 reads FQNNGV. The CDR3 is CASSSTLYQETQYF. The DNA for the CDR3 is TGTGCCAGCAGCTCGACACTCTACCAAGAGACCCAGTACTTC.

This clonotype showed up many times. J is TRBJ2-7 and V is TRBV7-2; D gene unclear. The germline V and J ends were trimmed by 2 bases and 5 bases, with 7 bases remaining between them. The CDR3 runs to 12 residues. Per germline, CDR1 SGHTA and CDR2 FQGNSA. CDR3 bases: TGTGCCAGCAGCTTACCAGACGACGAGCAGTACTTC. Its translation: CASSLPDDEQYF. Supplemented by reference TRBV7-2 and TRBJ2-7, the full variable domain reads GAGVSQSPSNKVTEKGKDVELRCDPISGHTALYWYRQSLGQGLEFLIYFQGNSAPDKSGLPSDRFSAERTGGSVSTLTIQRTQQEDSAVYLCASSLPDDEQYFGPGTRLTVT.

This clonotype was recorded many times. The chain joins TRBV4-3 to TRBJ1-1; a weak D match, TRBD1 (6 bases). The CDR3 spans 16 residues. The germline CDR1 and CDR2 sequences are LGHNA and YSLEER. Trimming pared 3 bases from V and 3 bases from J, leaving 17 bases between. In DNA, the CDR3 is TGCGCCAGCAGCCATAAGGACAGTCGACCGGACACTGAAGCTTTCTTT. Its translation is CASSHKDSRPDTEAFF.

This chain connects TRBV3-1 to TRBJ2-3; TRBD2 aligns across 9 bases. The CDR3 runs 17 residues. In germline, CDR1 is LGHDT, CDR2 YNNKEL (reference sequence). After removal of 1 base from V and 4 bases from J, the junction contained 9 bases not matched to a gene. The CDR3 reads CASSQVLSGGGADTQYF. Here the CDR3 DNA reads TGTGCCAGCAGCCAAGTCCTTAGCGGGGGCGGGGCAGATACGCAGTATTTT.

This clonotype has ten or more counts. This chain uses TRBV7-9 with TRBJ2-1; D remains unclear. There are 13 residues in the CDR3. V was clipped by 5 bases and J by 3 bases, with 8 bases between them. In germline, CDR1 is SEHNR, CDR2 FQNEAQ (reference sequence). CDR3 in DNA: TGTGCCAGCAGCCTGAGCAACTACAATGAGCAGTTCTTC. Its translation is CASSLSNYNEQFF. The full variable domain, rest sourced from reference TRBV7-9 and TRBJ2-1, is DTGVSQNPRHKITKRGQNVTFRCDPISEHNRLYWYRQTLGQGPEFLTYFQNEAQLEKSRLLSDRFSAERPKGSFSTLEIQRTEQGDSAMYLCASSLSNYNEQFFGPGTRLTVL.

To note about this clonotype: A much larger clone differs from this one at a single base, so this may be a read error. V is TRBV15 and J is TRBJ1-1, with TRBD1 matching 7 bases. The germline V gene has CDR1 LNHNV and CDR2 YYDKDF (reference sequence). This CDR3 is built from 15 residues. CDR3 bases: TGTGCCGCCAGCAGATCCAGGGGGGTTTATACTGAAGCTTTCTTT. This encodes CAASRSRGVYTEAFF.

Comments on this clonotype: The DNA is left out, because the CDR3 cannot be placed on it with certainty; the CDR3 is given as TCRdb lists it. The gene calls are TRBV5-3 and TRBJ1-2; TRBD1 was called by the table and not checked on the DNA. TRBV5-3 is filed as an ORF, its function uncertain. The CDR3 length is 15 residues, termini included. This CDR3 is CASSLEPGQGYGCTF.

Ten or more counts support this clonotype. The chain recombines TRBV5-5 with TRBJ1-3; weak D call: TRBD1 (6 bases). The germline V and J ends were trimmed by 2 bases and 4 bases, with 13 bases remaining between them. The CDR3 spans 15 residues. The germline gives CDR1 SGHKS, CDR2 YYEKEE (reference sequence). The CDR3 coding sequence is TGTGCCAGCAGCTTCCCAAAACAGGGAGGAAACACCATATATTTT. It codes for CASSFPKQGGNTIYF.

V gene TRBV6-2 or TRBV6-3 combines with J gene TRBJ2-3; D may correspond to TRBD1 or TRBD2 (5 bases each). Germline V gene lookup returns CDR1 MNHEY and CDR2 SVGEGT. The CDR3 totals 17 residues. The V and J ends lost 4 bases and 1 base respectively, with 18 bases between them. The CDR3 loop is CASSSPRRDGGTDTQYF. CDR3 DNA sequence: TGTGCCAGCAGTTCACCCCGTCGGGACGGAGGCACAGATACGCAGTATTTT.

About this clonotype itself: Possible read error: a much larger clone is one base away. J is TRBJ1-3 and V is TRBV6-1; unclear D gene. CDR1 is MNHNS, CDR2 SASEGT, per germline. There are 11 residues in the CDR3. Trimming took off 5 bases at V and 3 bases at J, with 2 bases between the two ends. The CDR3: CASSNGNTIYF. The CDR3 nucleotides are TGTGCCAGCAGTAATGGAAACACCATATATTTT.

CDR3 in DNA: TGTGCCAACAGCCTCCGAGAGCCCTATGGCTACACCTTC. This sequence encodes CANSLREPYGYTF. This chain joins TRBV6-1 and TRBJ1-2, with unresolved D. CDR3 length: 13 residues. CDR1 and CDR2 from the germline V gene are MNHNS and SASEGT. Between the trimmed V and J ends, which lost 10 bases and 4 bases, there was a span of 16 bases.

This clonotype has ten or more counts. V and J are TRBV7-9 and TRBJ2-7; 8 positions agree with TRBD1. V dropped 4 bases and J dropped 7; count of bases not matched to a gene: 12. The CDR3 runs to 15 residues. Germline V gene data show CDR1 as SEHNR and CDR2 as FQNEAQ (reference sequence). The DNA for the CDR3 is TGTGCCAGCAGCTACGGACAGGGAAAGTTTGTAGAGCAGTACTTC. The encoded protein is CASSYGQGKFVEQYF.

This clonotype was detected many times. V is TRBV28 and J is TRBJ1-4; D is perhaps TRBD1 (5 bases). CDR3 length equals 13 residues. Germline V gene data show CDR1 as MDHEN and CDR2 as SYDVKM. Deletions cut 8 bases from V and 5 bases from J, with 12 bases between. CDR3 nucleotide sequence: TGTGCCAGCGGGGGGTCGATGAATGAAAAACTGTTTTTT. It translates to CASGGSMNEKLFF.

This chain links TRBV7-9 with TRBJ2-2; no reliable D call. V lost 0 bases and J 6 bases, leaving 5 bases between the germline ends. This CDR3 region has 13 residues. The germline V gene has CDR1 SEHNR and CDR2 FQNEAQ (reference sequence). This CDR3 is CASSLAVAGELFF. For the CDR3, the DNA is TGTGCCAGCAGCTTAGCAGTTGCCGGGGAGCTGTTTTTT. The full variable domain, rest sourced from reference TRBV7-9 and TRBJ2-2, is DTGVSQNPRHKITKRGQNVTFRCDPISEHNRLYWYRQTLGQGPEFLTYFQNEAQLEKSRLLSDRFSAERPKGSFSTLEIQRTEQGDSAMYLCASSLAVAGELFFGEGSRLTVL.

At least ten counts were recorded for this clonotype. DNA for the CDR3: TGTGCCAGTAGTACGGGACAGGGTAGCAATCAGCCCCAGCATTTT. This encodes CASSTGQGSNQPQHF. This chain joins TRBV19 and TRBJ1-5; 9 bases fit TRBD1. This CDR3 has 15 amino acids. With 4 bases clipped from V and 0 bases from J, the junction kept 1 base outside the gene matches. Germline CDR1 and CDR2: LNHDA and SQIVND (reference sequence). Drawing the rest from reference TRBV19 and TRBJ1-5, the complete variable domain is DGGITQSPKYLFRKEGQNVTLSCEQNLNHDAMYWYRQDPGQGLRLIYYSQIVNDFQKGDIAEGYSVSREKKESFPLTVTSAQKNPTAFYLCASSTGQGSNQPQHFGDGTRLSIL.

Concerning this clonotype: It is unclear where the CDR3 begins or ends on the DNA, so no DNA is shown, and the CDR3 is as TCRdb lists it. V gene TRBV9 combines with J gene TRBJ1-1; the table assigns TRBD1, which was not confirmed against the DNA. The CDR3 spans 14 amino acids, including both terminal residues. Per germline, CDR1 SGDLS and CDR2 YYNGEE. CDR3 residues: CASSVGGGTTEALF.